The 25 T cell receptor beta chains below come from one sample, sequenced in a study of T cell responses to AZD1222 COVID-19 vaccine. This table comes from immunoSEQ multiplex PCR, and its TCRdb copy is limited to in-frame clones, with some not included. The table shows roughly 120,000 clones, with approximately 91% occurring only once. The source was peripheral blood, collected on day 0 of AZD1222 vaccination. Source of these receptors: an adult in good health.

The V call is TRBV6-1, the J call TRBJ1-2; D not resolved. The CDR3 has 13 residues. The germline V gene encodes CDR1 MNHNS and CDR2 SASEGT. The V gene lost 0 bases and the J gene lost 4 bases, with 6 bases spanning the gap. CDR3 sequence (DNA): TGTGCCAGCAGTGAAGCGGACGGCTATGGCTACACCTTC. Protein product: CASSEADGYGYTF.

The chain links TRBV3-1 (or the pseudogene TRBV3-2) to TRBJ1-4; perhaps TRBD1 as D (5 bases). The germline gives CDR1 LGHDT, CDR2 YNNKEL (reference sequence). The germline V and J ends were trimmed by 2 bases and 5 bases, with 21 bases remaining between them. The CDR3 contains 18 residues. CDR3 in DNA: TGTGCCAGCAGCCAATCCCGACCGGGGCACGGTGGAAATGAAAAACTGTTTTTT. Translated: CASSQSRPGHGGNEKLFF.

In its sample, this clone was seen once. V is TRBV7-9 and J is TRBJ1-2; D remains unclear. V was cut by 6 bases and J by 6 bases, with 11 bases left in between. This CDR3 has 12 amino acids. The germline V gene has CDR1 SEHNR and CDR2 FQNEAQ (reference sequence). In nucleotides, the CDR3 is TGTGCCAGCAGACGGGATTCGGATGGCTACACCTTC. This encodes CASRRDSDGYTF.

Concerning this clone itself: One end of the junction fails to match germline, which may point to a read error. The chain combines TRBV2 with TRBJ2-5; D remains unclear. The germline gives CDR1 SNHLY, CDR2 FYNNEI. CDR3 size: 13 residues. The CDR3 region is CASSEDLEETQYF. CDR3 coding DNA: TGTGCCAGCAGCGAAGACCTGGAAGAGACCCAGTACTTC.

Comment on this clone: At one end the junction does not follow the germline gene, possibly because of a read error. The J gene is TRBJ2-3, the V gene TRBV9; no clear D. Per germline, CDR1 SGDLS and CDR2 YYNGEE. The CDR3 sequence is 14 residues long. CDR3 bases: TGTGCCAGCAGGGTAGGATCTAGCACAGATACGCAGTATTTT. It yields the protein CASRVGSSTDTQYF. The complete variable domain, with remaining parts taken from reference TRBV9 and TRBJ2-3, reads DSGVTQTPKHLITATGQRVTLRCSPRSGDLSVYWYQQSLDQGLQFLIQYYNGEERAKGNILERFSAQQFPDLHSELNLSSLELGDSALYFCASRVGSSTDTQYFGPGTRLTVL.

V gene TRBV27 combines with J gene TRBJ1-2; D is possibly TRBD1 (6 bases). The CDR3 covers 16 residues. In germline, CDR1 is MNHEY, CDR2 SMNVEV (reference sequence). V dropped 4 bases and J dropped 6 bases, with 21 bases sitting between them. The CDR3 DNA reads as TGTGCCAGCAGTTCGGTCGGGACAAGGGCCCTCAATGGCTACACCTTC. Translated: CASSSVGTRALNGYTF.

The chain uses TRBV29-1 and TRBJ1-2; D gene unclear. The CDR3 sequence is 13 residues long. From germline, CDR1 is SQVTM and CDR2 ANQGSEA. V lost 1 base to trimming and J lost 2 bases, with 8 bases between them. The CDR3 sequence is CSVEGTANYGYTF. In nucleotides, the CDR3 is TGCAGCGTTGAAGGCACGGCGAACTATGGCTACACCTTC.

J is TRBJ1-4 and V is TRBV9; D call uncertain. V lost 2 bases and J 8 bases, leaving 13 bases between the germline ends. CDR1 SGDLS and CDR2 YYNGEE come from the germline V gene. The CDR3 length is 14 residues. CDR3 nucleotides: TGTGCCAGCAGCGTTAGCCTGTCGGAGGAAAAACTGTTTTTT. This sequence encodes CASSVSLSEEKLFF. The whole variable domain, remainder taken from reference TRBV9 and TRBJ1-4, is DSGVTQTPKHLITATGQRVTLRCSPRSGDLSVYWYQQSLDQGLQFLIQYYNGEERAKGNILERFSAQQFPDLHSELNLSSLELGDSALYFCASSVSLSEEKLFFGSGTQLSVL.

The chain recombines TRBV11-2 with TRBJ1-1; 7 bases line up with TRBD1. CDR3 length equals 16 residues. Germline loops: CDR1 SGHAT, CDR2 FQNNGV. V was pared by 5 bases and J by 2 bases, with 11 bases of the junction left unmatched. Here the CDR3 reads CASSRDGTAVNTEAFF. The CDR3 nucleotides are TGTGCCAGCAGCCGAGACGGGACAGCCGTTAACACTGAAGCTTTCTTT.

This chain connects TRBV30 to TRBJ1-1; 8 bases line up with TRBD1. The germline gives CDR1 GTSNPN, CDR2 SVGIG (reference sequence). V lost 2 bases and J lost 8; bases outside the gene matches: 13. The CDR3 covers 15 residues. CDR3 sequence (DNA): TGTGCCTGGAGTCAGACCCGACAGGGGCTACGGGAAGCTTTCTTT. Protein product: CAWSQTRQGLREAFF.

The chain recombines TRBV19 with TRBJ1-1; 8 nucleotides agree with TRBD1. CDR1 LNHDA and CDR2 SQIVND come from the germline V gene (reference sequence). This CDR3 is built from 15 residues. The trim removed 4 bases at V and 1 base at J, leaving 5 bases unmatched. The CDR3 DNA sequence: TGTGCCAGTAGTAGGCACAGGGGGGAGAACACTGAAGCTTTCTTT. This sequence encodes CASSRHRGENTEAFF.

This rearrangement joins TRBV5-4 to TRBJ2-3; no firm D call. This CDR3 comprises 14 residues. Per germline, CDR1 SGHNT and CDR2 YYREEE (reference sequence). V lost 1 base and J 3 bases, leaving 9 bases between the germline ends. Here the CDR3 reads CASSLSGFTDTQYF. The CDR3 DNA sequence: TGTGCCAGCAGCTTGTCTGGGTTTACAGATACGCAGTATTTT.

V gene TRBV18 combines with J gene TRBJ1-2, with 7 nucleotides matching TRBD1. The V gene's germline CDR1 is KGHSH and CDR2 LQKENI. CDR3 length equals 16 residues. V was clipped by 0 bases and J by 7 bases; unmatched bases: 11. CDR3 DNA: TGTGCCAGCTCACCACCGGAGGACAGGTGGGGGTTTGGCTACACCTTC. Translating it yields CASSPPEDRWGFGYTF.

This clone has only one observation. V usage is TRBV18 and J usage is TRBJ1-2, with 9 bases fitting TRBD1. Trimming at V came to 4 bases and at J to 3 bases, leaving 0 bases not matched to a gene. This CDR3 is built from 13 residues. Germline V gene data show CDR1 as KGHSH and CDR2 as LQKENI. CDR3 protein: CASSRQGDYGYTF. In nucleotides, the CDR3 is TGTGCCAGCTCACGACAGGGGGACTATGGCTACACCTTC.

There are a few counts of this clone. This rearrangement joins TRBV3-1 (or the pseudogene TRBV3-2) to TRBJ2-2; D ambiguous. The CDR3 has 14 amino acids. Trimming removed 6 bases from V and 2 bases from J, with 10 bases in between. Germline V lookup: CDR1 LGHDT, CDR2 YNNKEL (reference sequence). The CDR3 DNA sequence: TGTGCCAGCAGTCCAAGCGCCAACACCGGGGAGCTGTTTTTT. Translation gives CASSPSANTGELFF.

This rearrangement joins TRBV3-1 (or the pseudogene TRBV3-2) to TRBJ2-7, with 11 bases fitting TRBD2. Germline V gives CDR1 LGHDT, CDR2 YNNKEL (reference sequence). CDR3 size: 16 residues. V shed 2 bases and J 4 bases; nucleotides not matched to a gene: 7. CDR3 amino acids: CASSQTPGLAVYEQYF. The CDR3 coding sequence is TGTGCCAGCAGCCAAACTCCGGGACTAGCGGTTTACGAGCAGTACTTC.

The V gene is TRBV19, the J gene TRBJ2-7, with D perhaps given as TRBD1 or TRBD2 (5 bases each). CDR3 size: 14 residues. Trimming took 3 bases from V and 2 from J, leaving 11 bases between them. CDR1 is LNHDA, CDR2 SQIVND, per germline (reference sequence). The CDR3 DNA follows: TGTGCCAGTAGTATCCGGGGCTTCCCCTACGAGCAGTACTTC. Translated, it gives CASSIRGFPYEQYF. Complete variable domain (other parts from reference TRBV19 and TRBJ2-7): DGGITQSPKYLFRKEGQNVTLSCEQNLNHDAMYWYRQDPGQGLRLIYYSQIVNDFQKGDIAEGYSVSREKKESFPLTVTSAQKNPTAFYLCASSIRGFPYEQYFGPGTRLTVT.

The gene calls are TRBV29-1 and TRBJ2-2, with 8 bases matching TRBD2. V shed 7 bases, J shed 3 bases, and the junction held 13 bases outside the gene matches. Germline loops: CDR1 SQVTM, CDR2 ANQGSEA. The CDR3 covers 16 residues. CDR3 bases: TGCAGCGCCCAAGGGCTGGCGGGAGGTCACACCGGGGAGCTGTTTTTT. It codes for CSAQGLAGGHTGELFF.

The chain links TRBV30 to TRBJ2-7; D call uncertain. This CDR3 is built from 12 residues. The V and J ends lost 5 bases and 0 bases respectively, with 8 bases between them. Looked up from germline, CDR1 is GTSNPN and CDR2 is SVGIG (reference sequence). CDR3 residues: CAWGRRSYEQYF. The CDR3, as DNA: TGTGCCTGGGGACGTCGCTCCTACGAGCAGTACTTC.

The chain is built from TRBV5-1 and TRBJ2-3, with 8 positions matching TRBD2. This CDR3 has 14 amino acids. Germline V CDR1 and CDR2: SGHRS, YFSETQ. Trimming at V came to 1 base and at J to 6 bases, leaving 4 bases not matched to a gene. The CDR3 DNA sequence: TGCGCCAGCAGCTTGACTAGCGGCCCCGATACGCAGTATTTT. It yields the protein CASSLTSGPDTQYF.

This chain joins TRBV2 and TRBJ2-7; 9 bases align to TRBD2. The trim removed 6 bases at V and 0 bases at J, leaving 9 bases unmatched. Germline CDR1 is SNHLY and CDR2 is FYNNEI. CDR3 length equals 16 residues. CDR3: CASRELAGFGSYEQYF. The CDR3 bases are TGTGCCAGCAGGGAGCTAGCGGGATTTGGCTCCTACGAGCAGTACTTC. Looking up the rest from reference TRBV2 and TRBJ2-7 gives the full variable domain: EPEVTQTPSHQVTQMGQEVILRCVPISNHLYFYWYRQILGQKVEFLVSFYNNEISEKSEIFDDQFSVERPDGSNFTLKIRSTKLEDSAMYFCASRELAGFGSYEQYFGPGTRLTVT.

This chain links TRBV18 with TRBJ1-2; D gene uncertain. The germline CDR1 and CDR2 sequences are KGHSH and LQKENI. The germline V and J ends were trimmed by 1 base and 6 bases, with 15 bases remaining between them. The CDR3 is 15 residues long. CDR3 amino acids: CASSPRSWSRDGYTF. As DNA, the CDR3 is TGTGCCAGCTCACCACGGAGCTGGAGTCGGGATGGCTACACCTTC.

The V call is TRBV12-5, the J call TRBJ1-5; D remains unclear. Germline V gene data show CDR1 as LGHNT and CDR2 as FRNRAP. V was trimmed by 5 bases and J by 9 bases, leaving 17 bases between them. This CDR3 spans 14 amino acids. The chain's CDR3 is CASGPGGDLGPQHF. The CDR3 DNA sequence: TGTGCTAGTGGTCCGGGCGGAGACTTGGGGCCCCAGCATTTT.

V is TRBV30 and J is TRBJ1-4; no reliable D call. The germline gives CDR1 GTSNPN, CDR2 SVGIG (reference sequence). The CDR3 loop spans 11 amino acids. V was cut by 0 bases and J by 8 bases, with 4 bases left in between. The CDR3 here is CAWSVREKLFF. The CDR3, as DNA: TGTGCCTGGAGTGTAAGGGAAAAACTGTTTTTT.

This chain links TRBV2 with TRBJ1-2; 8 bases match TRBD1. The CDR3 has 16 residues. With 1 base clipped from V and 4 bases from J, the junction kept 8 bases outside the gene matches. Looked up from germline, CDR1 is SNHLY and CDR2 is FYNNEI. The CDR3 nucleotides read TGTGCCAGCAGTGAAGAGCAGGGGGCGCTTGGCTATGGCTACACCTTC. This encodes CASSEEQGALGYGYTF.